This is a list of T cell receptor beta chains from one sample in a study of T cell responses to AZD1222 COVID-19 vaccine. Sequencing used immunoSEQ multiplex PCR; TCRdb keeps in-frame clones, though not all of them. This table has 65,000 to 85,000 clones, 80% to 85% appearing once. Sample: peripheral blood, taken on day 0 of AZD1222 vaccination. These receptors all come from an adult in good health. The CDR3 runs from the conserved cysteine through the conserved F or W. Fields, in order: J gene, V gene, D gene, clone size, CDR3 protein, CDR3 DNA. A D gene is named only where the DNA matches it firmly. Only some rows state a clone size, as once, few, many or a class for expanded clones.

>TRBJ2-1|TRBV27|TRBD1|NA
CASSYFRDRAGNEQFF
TGTGCCAGCAGTTACTTCCGGGACAGGGCGGGTAATGAGCAGTTCTTC
>TRBJ2-1|TRBV18|TRBD1|NA
CASSPTPGQGRNEQFF
TGTGCCAGCTCACCAACCCCGGGACAGGGGCGAAATGAGCAGTTCTTC
>TRBJ1-1|TRBV19|NA|NA
CASRDGLMNTEAFF
TGTGCCAGTAGGGACGGCCTCATGAACACTGAAGCTTTCTTT
>TRBJ1-2|TRBV3-1/TRBV3-2|NA|NA
CASSLAGFYGYTF
TGTGCCAGCAGCCTCGCGGGCTTCTATGGCTACACCTTC
>TRBJ1-3|TRBV28|NA|NA
CASRVKGNTIYF
TGTGCCAGCAGGGTAAAAGGAAACACCATATATTTT
>TRBJ1-5|TRBV6-1|NA|once
CASSGSWGVENQPQHF
TGTGCCAGCAGTGGGTCGTGGGGAGTCGAGAATCAGCCCCAGCATTTT
>TRBJ2-1|TRBV5-3|TRBD2|NA
CARSRTSGSSYNEQFF
TGTGCCAGAAGCCGGACTAGCGGGAGCTCCTACAATGAGCAGTTCTTC
>TRBJ1-1|TRBV19|NA|NA
CASSEVRNTEAFF
TGTGCCAGTAGCGAGGTCAGGAACACTGAAGCTTTCTTT
>TRBJ2-7|TRBV10-2|NA|once
CASSESLRVEQYF
TGCGCCAGCAGTGAGTCTTTGCGCGTCGAGCAGTACTTC
>TRBJ1-5|TRBV9|NA|NA
CASSALQASPSQPQHF
TGTGCCAGCAGCGCCTTACAGGCCAGCCCCTCTCAGCCCCAGCATTTT
>TRBJ2-5|TRBV4-3|TRBD1|NA
CASSRGQDLGQTQYF
TGCGCCAGCAGCCGCGGACAGGACCTAGGGCAGACCCAGTACTTC
>TRBJ2-4|TRBV28|TRBD1|NA
CASSLPQGFVKNIQYF
TGTGCCAGCAGTTTACCACAGGGGTTTGTCAAAAACATTCAGTACTTC
>TRBJ2-2|TRBV7-2|NA|NA
CASSLALLRGNTGELFF
TGTGCCAGCAGCTTAGCTTTATTGAGGGGGAACACCGGGGAGCTGTTTTTT
>TRBJ1-5|TRBV7-3|NA|NA
CASSSQGGQPQHF
TGTGCCAGCAGCTCCCAGGGTGGGCAGCCCCAGCATTTT
>TRBJ1-1|TRBV6-2/TRBV6-3|TRBD1|few
CASRYRQGGTEAFF
TGTGCCAGCAGGTACCGACAGGGAGGCACTGAAGCTTTCTTT
>TRBJ2-7|TRBV25-1|NA|NA
CASSGGFEQYF
TGTGCCAGCAGTGGGGGGTTCGAGCAGTACTTC
>TRBJ1-5|TRBV6-5|TRBD1|NA
CASISGGTGVQPQHF
TGTGCCAGCATCTCCGGGGGGACAGGGGTGCAGCCCCAGCATTTT
>TRBJ1-5|TRBV12-3/TRBV12-4|NA|NA
CASRYSNQPQHF
TGTGCCAGCAGATACAGCAATCAGCCCCAGCATTTT
>TRBJ1-5|TRBV6-6|NA|few
CASSYQSNQPQHF
TGTGCCAGCAGTTACCAGAGCAATCAGCCCCAGCATTTT
>TRBJ1-5|TRBV10-2|NA|NA
CASSEASVGESPQHF
TGCGCCAGCAGTGAGGCTTCCGTGGGTGAATCGCCCCAGCATTTT
>TRBJ2-3|TRBV6-2/TRBV6-3|NA|NA
CASSYRETTDTQYF
TGTGCCAGCAGTTACAGGGAAACCACAGATACGCAGTATTTT
>TRBJ1-4|TRBV10-3|TRBD1|few
CATLGQMTEKLFF
TGTGCCACCTTGGGACAGATGACTGAAAAACTGTTTTTT
>TRBJ2-3|TRBV11-1|NA|NA
CASSRWGADTQYF
TGTGCCAGCTCGCGATGGGGGGCAGATACGCAGTATTTT
>TRBJ1-1|TRBV7-2|NA|NA
CASSEGRLRAFF
TGTGCCAGCAGCGAAGGACGCCTAAGGGCTTTCTTT
>TRBJ2-5|TRBV15|NA|NA
CATSRVGWPDQETQYF
TGTGCCACCAGCAGAGTGGGTTGGCCAGACCAAGAGACCCAGTACTTC
>TRBJ1-5|TRBV19|TRBD1|NA
CASSRSDRGNQPQHF
TGTGCCAGTAGTCGCTCAGACAGGGGCAATCAGCCCCAGCATTTT
>TRBJ2-2|TRBV3-1/TRBV3-2|NA|NA
CASRARGTVLTGELFF
TGTGCCAGCAGGGCACGGGGGACGGTCCTCACCGGGGAGCTGTTTTTT
>TRBJ2-1|TRBV5-1|NA|NA
CASSRNYNEQFF
TGCGCCAGCAGTAGAAACTACAATGAGCAGTTCTTC
>TRBJ2-7|TRBV6-5|TRBD1|NA
CASSINRGYEQYF
TGTGCCAGCAGTATAAACAGGGGTTACGAGCAGTACTTC
>TRBJ1-1|TRBV6-6|NA|NA
CASSWGNEAFF
TGTGCCAGCAGTTGGGGTAATGAAGCTTTCTTT
>TRBJ1-1|TRBV7-2|NA|few
CASSRRNTEAFF
TGTGCCAGCAGCCGGAGGAACACTGAAGCTTTCTTT
>TRBJ2-7|TRBV7-9|NA|NA
CASSTLETIQTSSHSPYEQYF
TGTGCCAGCAGCACCTTAGAGACCATCCAAACTTCATCCCACAGTCCCTACGAGCAGTACTTC
>TRBJ1-1|TRBV3-1/TRBV3-2|NA|once
CASRLSVGAEAFF
TGTGCCAGCAGACTCAGTGTGGGGGCTGAAGCTTTCTTT
>TRBJ1-3|TRBV19|NA|NA
CASSFRDAGSGNTIYF
TGTGCCAGTAGTTTCCGGGACGCCGGCTCTGGAAACACCATATATTTT
>TRBJ1-4|TRBV25-1|NA|NA
CASSERSGSNEKLFF
TGTGCCAGCAGTGAAAGAAGCGGTTCTAATGAAAAACTGTTTTTT
>TRBJ2-1|TRBV7-3|TRBD2|NA
CASSLRGTSGSWGHEQFF
TGTGCCAGCAGCTTAAGAGGGACTAGCGGGAGTTGGGGCCATGAGCAGTTCTTC
>TRBJ1-4|TRBV11-2|NA|NA
CASSLGVLDGSNEKLFF
TGTGCCAGCAGCTTAGGAGTCTTAGACGGATCTAATGAAAAACTGTTTTTT
>TRBJ1-2|TRBV3-1/TRBV3-2|TRBD1|NA
CASSQEQGNGYTF
TGTGCCAGCAGCCAAGAACAGGGGAACGGCTACACCTTC
>TRBJ2-1|TRBV5-5|NA|once
CASSPRWGSGNEQFF
TGTGCCAGCAGCCCGCGGTGGGGGTCGGGGAATGAGCAGTTCTTC
>TRBJ1-1|TRBV6-5|TRBD1|few
CASGNRGITEAFF
TGTGCCAGCGGTAACAGGGGTATCACTGAAGCTTTCTTT
>TRBJ2-7|TRBV28|TRBD2|NA
CASSLPTSGGLTYEQYF
TGTGCCAGCAGCCTTCCCACTAGCGGGGGGCTCACCTACGAGCAGTACTTC
>TRBJ1-1|TRBV28|NA|NA
CASSLRSGLQGNTEAFF
TGTGCCAGCAGTCTCAGATCGGGGCTACAAGGGAACACTGAAGCTTTCTTT
>TRBJ1-1|TRBV7-2|TRBD1|NA
CASSLGDRRNTEAFF
TGTGCCAGCAGCTTAGGGGACAGGAGGAACACTGAAGCTTTCTTT
>TRBJ1-2|TRBV28|NA|few
CASSLSGGIRGGYTF
TGTGCCAGCAGTTTATCGGGGGGGATTCGAGGAGGCTACACCTTC
>TRBJ1-5|TRBV7-2|NA|NA
CASTRDDGQPQHF
TGTGCCAGCACAAGGGACGACGGTCAGCCCCAGCATTTT